The 2 T cell receptor beta chains below were found in one sample sequenced in a study of T cells in Graves' hyperthyroidism and ophthalmopathy. TCR beta CDR3 regions were amplified from RNA transcripts. The TCR CDR3 was amplified in a first-round RT-PCR using the HTBI primer set. From the multiplex PCR reads, TCRdb called clonotypes with MiXCR, one entry per CDR3 protein. The sample has about 380,000 distinct CDR3 sequences; around an eighth are singletons. What was sequenced was blood. The receptors were sampled from a young man with Graves' hyperthyroidism that later progressed to Graves' ophthalmopathy.

To note about this clonotype: This may arise from a read error, as a much more abundant clone is one base away. The V and J genes are TRBV20-1 and TRBJ2-2; no firm D call. The CDR3 spans 14 residues. With 0 bases removed from V and 5 bases from J, the gap between germline ends came to 10 bases. Germline V gene sequence: CDR1 DFQATT, CDR2 SNEGSKA (reference sequence). The CDR3 loop reads CSARESPATGELFF. The CDR3 DNA is TGCAGTGCTAGAGAGTCACCGGCGACCGGGGAGCTGTTTTTT.

The sample holds a few counts of this clonotype. The chain links TRBV7-8 to TRBJ2-5; TRBD2 matches at 12 bases. The CDR3 extends over 16 amino acids. J was trimmed by 5 bases and V by 3 bases; bases with no gene match: 7. Germline lookup yields CDR1 SGHVS and CDR2 FQNEAQ. The DNA for the CDR3 is TGTGCCAGCAGCTTCCGATCTAGCGGGGGGGCGGAGACCCAGTACTTC. Translated: CASSFRSSGGAETQYF.